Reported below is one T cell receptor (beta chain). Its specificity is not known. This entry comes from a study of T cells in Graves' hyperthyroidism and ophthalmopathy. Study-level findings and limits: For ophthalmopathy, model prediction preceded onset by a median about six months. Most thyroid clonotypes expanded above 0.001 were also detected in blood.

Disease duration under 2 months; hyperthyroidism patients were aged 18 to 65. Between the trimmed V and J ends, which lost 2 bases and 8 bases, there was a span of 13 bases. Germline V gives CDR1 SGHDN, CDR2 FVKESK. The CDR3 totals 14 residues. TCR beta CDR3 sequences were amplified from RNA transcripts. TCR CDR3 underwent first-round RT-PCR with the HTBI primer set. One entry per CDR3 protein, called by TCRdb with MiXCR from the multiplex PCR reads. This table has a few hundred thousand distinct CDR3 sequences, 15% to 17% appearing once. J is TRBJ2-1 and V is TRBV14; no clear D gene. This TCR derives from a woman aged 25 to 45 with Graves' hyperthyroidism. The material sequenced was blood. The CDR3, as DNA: TGTGCCAGCAGCCAAAGGGATTCGCCTTATGAGCAGTTCTTC. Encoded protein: CASSQRDSPYEQFF.